This TCR beta chain was sequenced during a study of human T cells and chemical hapten exposure. On the study more broadly: Weekly diphenylcyclopropenone doses were given to patients' scalps across the roughly 22-week study.

Separate cDNA molecules received unique molecular identifiers, which the library attached to them. MiXCR, run by TCRdb on the RACE reads, gives a single entry per CDR3 protein. The sample lists tens of thousands of distinct CDR3 sequences, roughly 12% occurring once. CDR1 is SEHNR and CDR2 is FQNEAQ in the germline V gene (reference sequence). The CDR3 has 13 amino acids. Trimming took 3 bases from V and 4 from J, leaving 9 bases between them. This clonotype came up many times. Time point: patch test 2, 6 weeks after DPC sensitization. Treatment: therapeutic diphenylcyclopropenone sensitization with weekly scalp DPC. Patch tests were applied only after blood draws. It was from unfractionated whole blood that total RNA was extracted.

J is TRBJ1-1 and V is TRBV7-9; D is possibly TRBD1 (5 bases). The sequence was collected from a man aged 18 to 29 with alopecia areata. Some clones in this sample may be carry-over from other donors' samples. The sequences come from whole blood, collected in connection with sensitization to the hapten diphenylcyclopropenone (DPC). This CDR3 is CASSFSQGTEAFF. The CDR3 coding sequence is TGTGCCAGCAGCTTTAGCCAGGGCACTGAAGCTTTCTTT.